The TCR beta chain described here comes from a study of human T cells and chemical hapten exposure. Via MiXCR, TCRdb re-called the RACE reads, giving one row per CDR3 protein. The sample lists approximately 350,000 distinct CDR3 sequences, roughly 6.9% seen once, with 8.4% in the top ten. This sample's time point: patch test 1, 2 weeks after DPC sensitization. The treatment was: therapeutic diphenylcyclopropenone sensitization with weekly scalp DPC. The sequenced sample was whole blood, obtained in connection with sensitization to the hapten diphenylcyclopropenone (DPC). The receptor was derived from a woman aged 18-35 years with alopecia areata. Some clones in this sample may be carry-over from other donors' samples.

CDR3 loop: CASSLPRLRSMDTQYF. The CDR3 nucleotides read TGTGCCAGCAGTTTACCCAGGCTAAGAAGTATGGATACGCAGTATTTT. This chain joins TRBV28 and TRBJ2-3, with D unresolved. Trimming took off 2 bases at V and 6 bases at J, with 18 bases between the two ends. Per germline, CDR1 MDHEN and CDR2 SYDVKM. The CDR3 length is 16 residues.